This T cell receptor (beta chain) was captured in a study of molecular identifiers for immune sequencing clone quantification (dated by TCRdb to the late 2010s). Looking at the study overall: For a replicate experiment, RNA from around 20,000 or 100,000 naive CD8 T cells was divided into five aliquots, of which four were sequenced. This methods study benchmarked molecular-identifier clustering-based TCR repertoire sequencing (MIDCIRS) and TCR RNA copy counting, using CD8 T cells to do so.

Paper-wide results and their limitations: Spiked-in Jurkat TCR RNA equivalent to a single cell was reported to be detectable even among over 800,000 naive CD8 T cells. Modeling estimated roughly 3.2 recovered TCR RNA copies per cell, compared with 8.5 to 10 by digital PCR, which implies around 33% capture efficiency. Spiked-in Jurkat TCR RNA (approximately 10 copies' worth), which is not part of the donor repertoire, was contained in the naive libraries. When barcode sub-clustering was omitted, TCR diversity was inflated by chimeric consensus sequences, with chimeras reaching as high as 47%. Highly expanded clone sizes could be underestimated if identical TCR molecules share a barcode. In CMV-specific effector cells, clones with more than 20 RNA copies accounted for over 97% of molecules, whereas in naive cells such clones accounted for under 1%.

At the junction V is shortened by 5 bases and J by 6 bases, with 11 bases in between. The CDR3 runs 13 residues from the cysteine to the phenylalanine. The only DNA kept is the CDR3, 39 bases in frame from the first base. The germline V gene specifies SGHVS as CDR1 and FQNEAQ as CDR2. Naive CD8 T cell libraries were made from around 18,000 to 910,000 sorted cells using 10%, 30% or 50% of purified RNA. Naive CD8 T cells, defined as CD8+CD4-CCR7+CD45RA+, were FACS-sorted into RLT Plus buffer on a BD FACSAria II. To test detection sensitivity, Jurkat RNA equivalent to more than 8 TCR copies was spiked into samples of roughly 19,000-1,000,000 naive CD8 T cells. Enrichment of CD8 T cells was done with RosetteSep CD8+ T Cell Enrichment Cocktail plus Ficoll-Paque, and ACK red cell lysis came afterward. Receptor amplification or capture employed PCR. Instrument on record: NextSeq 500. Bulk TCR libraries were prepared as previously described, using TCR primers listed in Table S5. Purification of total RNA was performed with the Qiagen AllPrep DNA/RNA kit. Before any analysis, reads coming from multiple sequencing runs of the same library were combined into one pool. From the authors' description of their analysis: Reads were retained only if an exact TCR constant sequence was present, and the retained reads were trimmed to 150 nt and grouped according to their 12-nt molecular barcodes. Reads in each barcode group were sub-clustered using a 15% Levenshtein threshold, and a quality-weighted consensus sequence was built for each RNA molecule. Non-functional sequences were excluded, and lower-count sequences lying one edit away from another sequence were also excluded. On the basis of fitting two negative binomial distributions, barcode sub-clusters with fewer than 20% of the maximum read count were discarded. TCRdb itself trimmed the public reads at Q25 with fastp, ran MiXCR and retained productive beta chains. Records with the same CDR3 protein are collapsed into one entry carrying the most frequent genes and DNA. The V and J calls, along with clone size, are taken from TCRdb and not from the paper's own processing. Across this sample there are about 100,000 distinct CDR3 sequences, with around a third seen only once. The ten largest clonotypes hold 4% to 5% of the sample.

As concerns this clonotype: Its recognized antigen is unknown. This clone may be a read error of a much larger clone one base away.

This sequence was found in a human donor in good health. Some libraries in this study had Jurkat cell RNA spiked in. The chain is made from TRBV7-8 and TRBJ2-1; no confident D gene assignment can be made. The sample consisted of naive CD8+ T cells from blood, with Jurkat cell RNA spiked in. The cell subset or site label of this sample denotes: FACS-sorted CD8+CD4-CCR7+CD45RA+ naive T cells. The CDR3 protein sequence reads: CASSRLGRNEQFF. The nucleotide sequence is TGTGCCAGCAGCCGCCTGGGCCGCAATGAGCAGTTCTTC. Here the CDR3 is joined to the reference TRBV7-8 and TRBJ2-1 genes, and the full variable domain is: GAGVSQSPRYKVAKRGQDVALRCDPISGHVSLFWYQQALGQGPEFLTYFQNEAQLDKSGLPSDRFFAERPEGSVSTLKIQRTQQEDSAVYLCASSRLGRNEQFFGPGTRLTVL.